This TCR beta chain is from a study of T cell changes during pregnancy in multiple sclerosis. Sequencing was performed with immunoSEQ multiplex PCR; in TCRdb, only in-frame clones are kept and a portion is missing. The sample carries around 60,000 clones, roughly 87% recorded once. CDR3 size: 15 residues. V shed 4 bases, J shed 7 bases, and the junction held 10 bases outside the gene matches. Germline loops: CDR1 KGHSH, CDR2 LQKENI. The chain uses TRBV18 and TRBJ2-1; 7 bases are a match to TRBD2. Here the sequenced sample was peripheral blood, taken in the first trimester of pregnancy. The clonotype was recovered from a female donor with multiple sclerosis, enrolled in a pregnancy study. CDR3 region: CASSHGLDQINEQFF. The CDR3 nucleotides read TGTGCCAGCTCACACGGACTAGATCAGATAAATGAGCAGTTCTTC. The variable domain in full, completed from reference TRBV18 and TRBJ2-1, reads NAGVMQNPRHLVRRRGQEARLRCSPMKGHSHVYWYRQLPEEGLKFMVYLQKENIIDESGMPKERFSAEFPKEGPSILRIQQVVRGDSAAYFCASSHGLDQINEQFFGPGTRLTVL.